This T cell receptor beta chain was obtained from a study of shared clonotypes between healthy human individuals. Terminally differentiated effector memory CD45RA+ cells were excluded by CCR7 positive selection of CD45RO-negative cells. Recent vaccinations or acute infections were absent in the healthy HIV-negative adult donors. The germline gives CDR1 SGHTA, CDR2 FQGTGA. The CDR3 is 14 amino acids. The junction had 3 bases not matched to a gene; V was cut back by 5 bases and J by 5 bases. Assay execution took place at the deep level. Sorted subsets were amplified in replicate PCRs using 200 ng DNA, tens of thousands of T cell genomes. Method: immunoSEQ multiplex PCR; TCRdb's copy keeps in-frame clones and lacks some. The sample holds around 2,100,000 clones; approximately 94% are singletons and the top ten take roughly 1.2%.

The TCR originated in a man younger than 35 in good health. The specimen sequenced was naive CD8+ T cells sorted from blood. The rearrangement joins TRBV7-3 to TRBJ2-2, with 9 bases matching TRBD2. DNA of the CDR3: TGTGCCAGCAGCCCCAGCGGGGGGACCGGGGAGCTGTTTTTT. It specifies CASSPSGGTGELFF.